These T cell receptor beta chains were read from a single sample in a study of shared clonotypes between healthy human individuals. TCRdb keeps only in-frame clones here, not all; method: immunoSEQ multiplex PCR. The table lists roughly 500,000 clones, 70% to 80% of them singletons. The specimen was PBMCs. The receptors come from a woman aged 35 to 49 in good health. Some clones in this sample may be carry-over from other donors' samples. Each CDR3 is given without its conserved first and last residue.

>TRBJ2-5|TRBV7-7
ASSSRLREVGETQY
>TRBJ2-7|TRBV28
ASSHNSYEQY
>TRBJ2-2|TRBV20-1
SAWEAGELF
>TRBJ1-2|TRBV5-6
ASSDSGTGDNKGGYT
>TRBJ2-1|TRBV18
ASSPQGRNEQF
>TRBJ2-2|TRBV7-3
ASSLTQGFLGTGELF
>TRBJ1-2|TRBV29-1
SVEESDRVYGYT
>TRBJ1-1|TRBV19
ASSISRDTEAF
>TRBJ2-7|TRBV5-1
ASSLDAGEGYEQY
>TRBJ2-3|TRBV7-6
ASSVTGSDTQY
>TRBJ2-6|TRBV19
ASSIEPWQGATGANVLT
>TRBJ2-1|TRBV11-3
ASSLEWMGQGAEGEQF
>TRBJ2-3|TRBV30
AWAGTTDTQY
>TRBJ2-1|TRBV5-1
ASSTGTITYNEQF
>TRBJ1-4|TRBV5-4
ASSTGTSNEKLF
>TRBJ2-1|TRBV6-5
ASSNDRDSFNEQF
>TRBJ2-1|TRBV29-1
SARSLSSEQF
>TRBJ2-2|TRBV19
ASRDIRGRRTGELF
>TRBJ2-1|TRBV6-1
ASSEIRGYNEQF
>TRBJ2-1|TRBV5-4
ASRPQDGEQF
>TRBJ2-1|TRBV30
AWSVASGSTEQF
>TRBJ1-1|TRBV7-8
ASSLARLGGNTEAF
>TRBJ2-3|TRBV4-2
ASSQGWLVTDTQY
>TRBJ2-3|TRBV5-6
ASSFGYQTDTQY
>TRBJ1-2|TRBV6-5
ASSKVYGYT
>TRBJ2-3|TRBV27
ASSFRAGGIPDTQY
>TRBJ2-5|TRBV29-1
SGLEETQY
>TRBJ2-1|TRBV28
ASSLVLGRGSYNEQF
>TRBJ2-7|TRBV15
ATSSVDRGKYEQY
>TRBJ1-2|TRBV28
ASRAGGANYGYT
>TRBJ1-2|TRBV5-1
ASSTPGDNYGYT
>TRBJ1-1|TRBV19
ASSISSGAEAF
>TRBJ2-7|TRBV19
ASSLRAGGLY
>TRBJ2-3|TRBV5-1
ASSRGTSGNTDTQY
>TRBJ2-7|TRBV7-9
ASSLSGYEQY